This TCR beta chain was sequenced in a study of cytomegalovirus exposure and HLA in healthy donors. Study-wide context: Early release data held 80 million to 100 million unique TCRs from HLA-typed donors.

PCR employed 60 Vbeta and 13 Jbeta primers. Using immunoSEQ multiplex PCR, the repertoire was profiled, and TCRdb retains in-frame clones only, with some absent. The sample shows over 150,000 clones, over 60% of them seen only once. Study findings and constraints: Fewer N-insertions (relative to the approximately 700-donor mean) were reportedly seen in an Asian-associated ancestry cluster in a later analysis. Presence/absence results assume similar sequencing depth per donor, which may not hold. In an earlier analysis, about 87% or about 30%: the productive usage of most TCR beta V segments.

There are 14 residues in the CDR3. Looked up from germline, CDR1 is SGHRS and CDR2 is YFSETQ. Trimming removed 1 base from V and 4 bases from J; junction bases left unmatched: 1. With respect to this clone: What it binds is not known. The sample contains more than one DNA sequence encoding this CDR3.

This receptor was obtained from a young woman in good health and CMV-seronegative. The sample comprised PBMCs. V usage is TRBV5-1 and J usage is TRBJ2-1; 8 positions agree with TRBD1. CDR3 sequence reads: CASSLTGGYNEQFF. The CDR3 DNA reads TGCGCCAGCAGCTTGACAGGGGGTTACAATGAGCAGTTCTTC.